This T cell receptor beta chain stems from a study of patients and donors after allogeneic stem cell transplantation. Unmatched junction bases numbered 6, after V lost 7 bases and J lost 0 bases. CDR1 is SNHLY and CDR2 is FYNNEI in the germline V gene. This CDR3 is built from 16 residues. TCRdb ran MiXCR on the RT-PCR reads and lists one entry per CDR3 protein. The sample yields about 960,000 distinct CDR3 sequences, 15% to 20% seen once. The receptor's source is a human donor who was either an allogeneic HSCT recipient or a stem cell or donor lymphocyte infusion donor (not recorded which). It is not recorded whose cells these are; they may come from a transplant donor. This chain connects TRBV2 to TRBJ2-1, with TRBD2 matching over 10 bases. The source material was blood, either unsorted or a sorted T cell fraction (not recorded which). The CDR3 loop is CASTLAGKSSYNEQFF. The CDR3 DNA reads as TGTGCCAGCACACTAGCGGGGAAAAGCTCCTACAATGAGCAGTTCTTC.